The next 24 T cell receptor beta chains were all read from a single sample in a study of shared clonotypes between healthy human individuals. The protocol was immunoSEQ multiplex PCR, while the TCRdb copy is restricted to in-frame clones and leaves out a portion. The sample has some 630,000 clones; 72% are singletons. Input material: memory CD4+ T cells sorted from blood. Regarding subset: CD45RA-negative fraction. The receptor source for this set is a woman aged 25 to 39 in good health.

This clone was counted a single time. Written as DNA, the CDR3 is TGTGCCAGCAGCGTAGAAGACGGGAGGAGGAGCACAGATACGCAGTATTTT. This codes for CASSVEDGRRSTDTQYF. The chain links TRBV9 to TRBJ2-3, with 7 bases identical to TRBD2. CDR3 size: 17 residues. After removal of 0 bases from V and 0 bases from J, the junction contained 7 bases not matched to a gene. Germline V gene sequence: CDR1 SGDLS, CDR2 YYNGEE.

The CDR3 is CASSYDGSGRYEQFF. The CDR3 DNA is TGTGCCAGCAGTTACGATGGTAGCGGGAGGTATGAGCAGTTCTTC. The gene calls are TRBV6-5 and TRBJ2-1, with 10 bases that match TRBD2. The CDR3 is 15 amino acids. Germline-derived CDR1 and CDR2 are MNHEY and SVGAGI. Trimming cost V 2 bases and J 8 bases; bases outside gene matches: 6.

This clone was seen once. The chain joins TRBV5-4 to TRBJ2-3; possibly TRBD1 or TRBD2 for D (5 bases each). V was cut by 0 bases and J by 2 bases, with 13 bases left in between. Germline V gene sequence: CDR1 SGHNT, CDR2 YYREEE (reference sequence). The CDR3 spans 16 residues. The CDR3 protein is CASSLGSGGITDTQYF. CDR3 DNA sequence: TGTGCCAGCAGCTTGGGATCTGGGGGAATCACAGATACGCAGTATTTT.

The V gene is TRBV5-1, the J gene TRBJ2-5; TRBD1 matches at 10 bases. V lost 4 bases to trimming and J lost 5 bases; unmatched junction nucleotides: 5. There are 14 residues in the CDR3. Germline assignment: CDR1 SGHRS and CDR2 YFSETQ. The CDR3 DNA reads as TGCGCCAGCAGCATAGGACAGGGGGTGGAGACCCAGTACTTC. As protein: CASSIGQGVETQYF.

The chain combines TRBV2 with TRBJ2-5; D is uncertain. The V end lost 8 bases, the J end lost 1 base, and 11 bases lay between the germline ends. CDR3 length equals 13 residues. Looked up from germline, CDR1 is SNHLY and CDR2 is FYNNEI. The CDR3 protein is CASLSGSQETQYF. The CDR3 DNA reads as TGTGCCAGCCTGTCGGGCAGCCAAGAGACCCAGTACTTC.

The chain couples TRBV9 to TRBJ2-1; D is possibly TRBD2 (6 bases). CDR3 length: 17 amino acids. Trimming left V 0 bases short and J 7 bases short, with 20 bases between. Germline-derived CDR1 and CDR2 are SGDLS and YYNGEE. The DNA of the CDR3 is TGTGCCAGCAGCGTAGCCGGGAGACTAGGCCGGGAAAATGAGCAGTTCTTC. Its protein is CASSVAGRLGRENEQFF.

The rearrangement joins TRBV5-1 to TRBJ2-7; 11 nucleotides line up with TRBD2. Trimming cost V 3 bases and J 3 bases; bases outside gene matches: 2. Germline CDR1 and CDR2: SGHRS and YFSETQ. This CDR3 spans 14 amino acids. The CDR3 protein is CASSSLAGVYEQYF. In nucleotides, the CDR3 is TGCGCCAGCAGCTCACTAGCGGGAGTCTACGAGCAGTACTTC.

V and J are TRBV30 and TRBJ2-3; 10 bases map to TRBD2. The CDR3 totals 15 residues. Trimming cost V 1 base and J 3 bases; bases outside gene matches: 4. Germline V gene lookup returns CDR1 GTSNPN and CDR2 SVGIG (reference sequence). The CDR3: CAWSDPSGSTDTQYF. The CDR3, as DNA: TGTGCCTGGAGTGACCCTAGCGGGAGTACAGATACGCAGTATTTT.

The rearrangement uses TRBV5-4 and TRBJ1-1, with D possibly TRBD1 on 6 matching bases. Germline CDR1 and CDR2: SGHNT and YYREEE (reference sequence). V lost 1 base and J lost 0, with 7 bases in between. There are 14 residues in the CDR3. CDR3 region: CASSLKGVNTEAFF. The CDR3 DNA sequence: TGTGCCAGCAGCTTGAAGGGGGTGAACACTGAAGCTTTCTTT.

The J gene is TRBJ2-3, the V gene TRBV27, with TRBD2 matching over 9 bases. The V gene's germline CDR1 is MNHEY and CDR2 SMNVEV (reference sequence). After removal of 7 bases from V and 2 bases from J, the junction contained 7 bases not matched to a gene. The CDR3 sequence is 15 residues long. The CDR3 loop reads CASTRTSAYTDTQYF. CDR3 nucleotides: TGTGCCAGCACCCGGACTAGCGCCTACACAGATACGCAGTATTTT.

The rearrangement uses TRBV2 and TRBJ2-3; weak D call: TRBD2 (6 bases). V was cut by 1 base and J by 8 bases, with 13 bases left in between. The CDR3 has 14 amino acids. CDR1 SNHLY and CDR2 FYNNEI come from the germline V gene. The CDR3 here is CASSEGAGWITQYF. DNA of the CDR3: TGTGCCAGCAGTGAAGGGGCGGGGTGGATTACGCAGTATTTT.

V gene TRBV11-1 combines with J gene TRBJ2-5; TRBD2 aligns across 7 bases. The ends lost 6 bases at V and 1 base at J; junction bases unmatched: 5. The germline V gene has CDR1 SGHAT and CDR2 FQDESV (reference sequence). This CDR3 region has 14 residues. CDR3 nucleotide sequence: TGTGCCAGCAGACCCCCGGGGGGCCAAGAGACCCAGTACTTC. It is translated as CASRPPGGQETQYF.

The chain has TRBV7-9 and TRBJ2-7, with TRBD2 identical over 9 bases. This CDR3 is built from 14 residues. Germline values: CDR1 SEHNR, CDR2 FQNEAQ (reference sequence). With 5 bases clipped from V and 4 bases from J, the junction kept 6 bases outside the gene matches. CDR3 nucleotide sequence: TGTGCCAGCAGCCCGAATAGCGGGAGTTACGAGCAGTACTTC. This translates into CASSPNSGSYEQYF.

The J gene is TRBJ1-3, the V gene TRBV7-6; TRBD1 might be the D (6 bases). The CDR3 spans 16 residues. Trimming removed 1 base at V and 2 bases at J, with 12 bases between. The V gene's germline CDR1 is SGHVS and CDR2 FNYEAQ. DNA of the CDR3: TGTGCCAGCAGCTTAGTGGGGGCGAGGGCTGGAAACACCATATATTTT. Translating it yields CASSLVGARAGNTIYF.

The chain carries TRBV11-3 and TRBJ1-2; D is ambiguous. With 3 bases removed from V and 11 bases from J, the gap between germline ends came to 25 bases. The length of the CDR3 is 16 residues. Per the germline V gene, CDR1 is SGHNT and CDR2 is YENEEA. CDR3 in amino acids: CASSFGRTSQRSYYTF. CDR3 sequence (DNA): TGTGCCAGCAGCTTCGGACGGACCTCCCAACGAAGCTATTACACCTTC.

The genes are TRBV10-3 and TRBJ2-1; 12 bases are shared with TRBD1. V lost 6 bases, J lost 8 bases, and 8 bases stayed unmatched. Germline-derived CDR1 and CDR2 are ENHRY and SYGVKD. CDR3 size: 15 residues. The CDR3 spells CAISQGQGARHEQFF. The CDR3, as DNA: TGTGCCATCAGCCAGGGACAGGGGGCAAGGCATGAGCAGTTCTTC.

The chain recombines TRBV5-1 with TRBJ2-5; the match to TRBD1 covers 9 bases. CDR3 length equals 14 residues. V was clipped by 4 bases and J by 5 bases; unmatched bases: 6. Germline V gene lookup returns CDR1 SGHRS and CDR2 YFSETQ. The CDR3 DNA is TGCGCCAGCAGCGCTGACGGACAGGGGGAGACCCAGTACTTC. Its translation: CASSADGQGETQYF. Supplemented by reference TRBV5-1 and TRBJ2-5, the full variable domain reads KAGVTQTPRYLIKTRGQQVTLSCSPISGHRSVSWYQQTPGQGLQFLFEYFSETQRNKGNFPGRFSGRQFSNSRSEMNVSTLELGDSALYLCASSADGQGETQYFGPGTRLLVL.

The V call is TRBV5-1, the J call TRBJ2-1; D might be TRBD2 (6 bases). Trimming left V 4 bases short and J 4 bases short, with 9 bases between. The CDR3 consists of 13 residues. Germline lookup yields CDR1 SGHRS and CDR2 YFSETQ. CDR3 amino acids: CASSHGLYNEQFF. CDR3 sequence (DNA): TGCGCCAGCAGCCACGGACTATACAATGAGCAGTTCTTC.

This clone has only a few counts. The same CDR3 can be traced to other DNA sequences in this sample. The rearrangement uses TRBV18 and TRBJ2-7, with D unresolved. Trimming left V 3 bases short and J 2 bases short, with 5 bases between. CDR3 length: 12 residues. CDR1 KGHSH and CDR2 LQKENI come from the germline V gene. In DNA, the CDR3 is TGTGCCAGCTCACCTGGAACCTACGAGCAGTACTTC. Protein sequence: CASSPGTYEQYF.

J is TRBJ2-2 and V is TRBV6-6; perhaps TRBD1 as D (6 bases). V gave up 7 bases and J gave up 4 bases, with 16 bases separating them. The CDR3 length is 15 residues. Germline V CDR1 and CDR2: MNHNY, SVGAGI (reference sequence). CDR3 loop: CASTSDRSSTGELFF. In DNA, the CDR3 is TGTGCCAGCACCTCAGACAGGTCCAGCACCGGGGAGCTGTTTTTT.

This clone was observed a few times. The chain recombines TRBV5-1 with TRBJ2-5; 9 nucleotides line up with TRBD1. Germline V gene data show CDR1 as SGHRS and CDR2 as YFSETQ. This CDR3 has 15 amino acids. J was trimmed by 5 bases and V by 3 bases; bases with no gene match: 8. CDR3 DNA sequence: TGCGCCAGCAGCTCTGGACAGGGGATGCGGGAGACCCAGTACTTC. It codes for CASSSGQGMRETQYF.

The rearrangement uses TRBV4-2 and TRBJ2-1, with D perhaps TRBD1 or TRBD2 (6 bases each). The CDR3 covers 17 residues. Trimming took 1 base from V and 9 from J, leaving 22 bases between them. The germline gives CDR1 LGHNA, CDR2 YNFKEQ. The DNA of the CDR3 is TGTGCCAGCAGCCAAGCGGGGGCGGGACTCAACCTTGGTGAGCAGTTCTTC. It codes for CASSQAGAGLNLGEQFF.

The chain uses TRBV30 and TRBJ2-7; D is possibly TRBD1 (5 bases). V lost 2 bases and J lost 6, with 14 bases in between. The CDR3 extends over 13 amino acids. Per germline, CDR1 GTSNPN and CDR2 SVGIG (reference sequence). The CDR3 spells CAWSRQGYGEQYF. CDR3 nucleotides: TGTGCCTGGAGTAGGCAGGGTTACGGCGAGCAGTACTTC.

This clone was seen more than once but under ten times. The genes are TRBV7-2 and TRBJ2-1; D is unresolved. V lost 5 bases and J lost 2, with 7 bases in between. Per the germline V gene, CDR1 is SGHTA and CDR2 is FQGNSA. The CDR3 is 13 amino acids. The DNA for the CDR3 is TGTGCCAGCAGCCCTGCCGCCTACAATGAGCAGTTCTTC. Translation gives CASSPAAYNEQFF.